This passage covers 25 T cell receptor beta chains from one sample sequenced in a study of blood T cell repertoires in COVID-19. Produced via immunoSEQ multiplex PCR; TCRdb's table is partial and in-frame only. There are about 190,000 clones in the sample; roughly four fifths occur only once, and 5.1% lies in the top ten. What was sequenced was peripheral blood. The receptors derive from a woman in her 70s with active or convalescent COVID-19.

This rearrangement joins TRBV2 to TRBJ2-2, with TRBD2 matching 8 bases. The V gene's germline CDR1 is SNHLY and CDR2 FYNNEI. After removal of 7 bases from V and 7 bases from J, the junction contained 8 bases not matched to a gene. CDR3 length: 14 residues. This CDR3 is CASTGTGGLGELFF. The CDR3 DNA reads as TGTGCCAGCACGGGGACGGGAGGGCTCGGGGAGCTGTTTTTT.

The V and J genes are TRBV4-1 and TRBJ1-5; a possible D gene is TRBD1 (5 bases). Looked up from germline, CDR1 is MGHRA and CDR2 is YSYEKL. The CDR3 totals 15 residues. V shed 2 bases and J shed 1 base, with 9 bases lying between them. In nucleotides, the CDR3 is TGCGCCAGCAGCCAAAGGGGTATAAGCAATCAGCCCCAGCATTTT. This gives the protein CASSQRGISNQPQHF.

The sample holds one count of this clone. The chain recombines TRBV30 with TRBJ1-2; 7 bases line up with TRBD1. From germline, CDR1 is GTSNPN and CDR2 SVGIG (reference sequence). The V segment lost 5 bases and the J segment 2 bases; nucleotides outside the gene matches: 5. The length of the CDR3 is 13 residues. The CDR3 sequence is CAWEDRVNYGYTF. In nucleotides, the CDR3 is TGTGCCTGGGAAGACAGGGTAAACTATGGCTACACCTTC. Full variable domain (outside the CDR3, taken from reference TRBV30 and TRBJ1-2): SQTIHQWPATLVQPVGSPLSLECTVEGTSNPNLYWYRQAAGRGLQLLFYSVGIGQISSEVPQNLSASRPQDRQFILSSKKLLLSDSGFYLCAWEDRVNYGYTFGSGTRLTVV.

This chain uses TRBV7-2 with TRBJ1-2; perhaps TRBD1 as D (5 bases). The V gene lost 5 bases and the J gene lost 4 bases, with 14 bases spanning the gap. The CDR3 is 14 amino acids. Germline loops: CDR1 SGHTA, CDR2 FQGNSA. The chain's CDR3 is CASSPRQQPYGYTF. In DNA form, the CDR3 reads TGTGCCAGCAGCCCTAGACAGCAACCCTATGGCTACACCTTC. The entire variable domain, with the rest obtained from reference TRBV7-2 and TRBJ1-2, is as follows: GAGVSQSPSNKVTEKGKDVELRCDPISGHTALYWYRQSLGQGLEFLIYFQGNSAPDKSGLPSDRFSAERTGGSVSTLTIQRTQQEDSAVYLCASSPRQQPYGYTFGSGTRLTVV.

CDR3: CASSLGPGTDTQYF. The CDR3 DNA reads TGTGCCAGCAGCTTGGGTCCCGGGACAGATACGCAGTATTTT. The chain links TRBV5-6 to TRBJ2-3, with D uncertain. This CDR3 has 14 residues. Germline assignment: CDR1 SGHDT and CDR2 YYEEEE. V lost 0 bases and J lost 3, with 8 bases in between.

The V gene is TRBV2, the J gene TRBJ1-5; the match to TRBD1 covers 12 bases. The CDR3 runs to 15 residues. Losses at the gene ends were 6 bases for V and 0 bases for J; bases not matched to a gene: 0. Germline values: CDR1 SNHLY, CDR2 FYNNEI. DNA for the CDR3: TGTGCCAGCAGGGGACAGGGGGCTAGCAATCAGCCCCAGCATTTT. Its protein product is CASRGQGASNQPQHF.

This chain uses TRBV5-1 with TRBJ2-1; D possibly corresponds to TRBD1 (6 bases). CDR3 length equals 15 residues. The ends were cut back, 4 bases at V and 6 bases at J, with 17 bases in the middle. The germline gives CDR1 SGHRS, CDR2 YFSETQ. The CDR3 loop reads CASSPTGHPPNEQFF. The CDR3 bases are TGCGCCAGCAGCCCTACAGGGCACCCTCCCAATGAGCAGTTCTTC. Drawing the rest from reference TRBV5-1 and TRBJ2-1, the complete variable domain is KAGVTQTPRYLIKTRGQQVTLSCSPISGHRSVSWYQQTPGQGLQFLFEYFSETQRNKGNFPGRFSGRQFSNSRSEMNVSTLELGDSALYLCASSPTGHPPNEQFFGPGTRLTVL.

The chain carries TRBV28 and TRBJ1-1, with 7 bases identical to TRBD1. Trimming cost V 5 bases and J 10 bases; bases outside gene matches: 7. The CDR3 spans 12 residues. Germline loops: CDR1 MDHEN, CDR2 SYDVKM. DNA for the CDR3: TGTGCCAGCAGTATCCTACAGGGGAGAGCTTTCTTT. Its translation is CASSILQGRAFF.

Concerning this clone: The junction does not match germline at one end; this may be a read error. V gene TRBV14 combines with J gene TRBJ1-2; D is possibly TRBD1 (5 bases). The CDR3 is 13 amino acids. Per the germline V gene, CDR1 is SGHDN and CDR2 is FVKESK. CDR3 loop: CASSQDGLRDSSF. The DNA of the CDR3 is TGTGCCAGCAGCCAAGACGGTCTCCGGGACTCATCCTTC.

This clone was seen a single time. The rearrangement links TRBV18 to TRBJ1-5; 7 bases match TRBD1. The CDR3 is 13 amino acids. The junction had 7 bases not matched to a gene; V was cut back by 5 bases and J by 9 bases. Germline CDR1 and CDR2: KGHSH and LQKENI. The DNA of the CDR3 is TGTGCCAGCTCATCAACAGGGGATGGGCCCCAGCATTTT. This translates into CASSSTGDGPQHF.

V usage is TRBV7-9 and J usage is TRBJ1-2; D gene unclear. The length of the CDR3 is 15 residues. Per the germline V gene, CDR1 is SEHNR and CDR2 is FQNEAQ (reference sequence). V was cut by 1 base and J by 3 bases, with 12 bases left in between. The CDR3: CASSLESITDYGYTF. The CDR3 nucleotides read TGTGCCAGCAGCTTAGAGAGTATTACAGACTATGGCTACACCTTC.

The V and J genes are TRBV5-4 and TRBJ2-1; TRBD2 matches at 12 bases. Germline V gives CDR1 SGHNT, CDR2 YYREEE (reference sequence). The CDR3 sequence is 16 residues long. V lost 4 bases, J lost 5 bases, and 7 bases stayed unmatched. The CDR3 region has the DNA TGTGCCAGCAGCCTCCCTGGACTAGCGGGAAACAATGAGCAGTTCTTC. It encodes CASSLPGLAGNNEQFF. Full variable domain (missing parts from reference TRBV5-4 and TRBJ2-1): ETGVTQSPTHLIKTRGQQVTLRCSSQSGHNTVSWYQQALGQGPQFIFQYYREEENGRGNFPPRFSGLQFPNYSSELNVNALELDDSALYLCASSLPGLAGNNEQFFGPGTRLTVL.

V gene TRBV6-5 combines with J gene TRBJ1-1; the match to TRBD1 covers 7 bases. Germline V gene sequence: CDR1 MNHEY, CDR2 SVGAGI. The V segment lost 3 bases and the J segment 1 base; nucleotides outside the gene matches: 5. The CDR3 runs to 15 residues. The chain's CDR3 is CASSYTTGKNTEAFF. The CDR3 DNA follows: TGTGCCAGCAGTTATACGACAGGGAAGAACACTGAAGCTTTCTTT.

The chain has TRBV6-2 or TRBV6-3 and TRBJ1-6; D unclear. V was shortened by 0 bases and J by 5 bases, with 8 bases between the two germline ends. Per germline, CDR1 MNHEY and CDR2 SVGEGT. This CDR3 has 15 residues. The CDR3 protein is CASSYSGVHNSPLHF. The CDR3 DNA follows: TGTGCCAGCAGTTACTCCGGAGTACATAATTCACCCCTCCACTTT.

This clone was found once. This chain links TRBV5-1 with TRBJ2-5; D is perhaps TRBD2 (7 bases). Trimming removed 0 bases at V and 1 base at J, with 13 bases between. This CDR3 region has 16 residues. Germline CDR1 SGHRS, CDR2 YFSETQ. CDR3 coding DNA: TGCGCCAGCAGCTTGGTCGGAGGGGGGGTCCAAGAGACCCAGTACTTC. Its protein is CASSLVGGGVQETQYF.

The chain has TRBV28 and TRBJ1-6; D is possibly TRBD1 (5 bases). The CDR3 runs 14 residues. V was shortened by 4 bases and J by 7 bases, with 11 bases between the two germline ends. Germline V gene lookup returns CDR1 MDHEN and CDR2 SYDVKM. For the CDR3, the DNA is TGTGCCAGCAGTTCCGGGGGGTGGAATTCACCCCTCCACTTT. Protein product: CASSSGGWNSPLHF.

This chain connects TRBV6-1 to TRBJ2-2, with 12 positions matching TRBD2. Germline-derived CDR1 and CDR2 are MNHNS and SASEGT. With 3 bases clipped from V and 7 bases from J, the junction kept 3 bases outside the gene matches. This CDR3 region has 15 residues. CDR3 nucleotide sequence: TGTGCCAGCAGTGATAGACTAGCGGGAGTCGGGGAGCTGTTTTTT. Translation gives CASSDRLAGVGELFF.

The genes are TRBV25-1 and TRBJ2-7; a possible D gene is TRBD2 (6 bases). CDR1 and CDR2 (germline): MGHDK, SYGVNS. CDR3 length: 12 residues. The V gene lost 6 bases and the J gene lost 0 bases, with 6 bases spanning the gap. The CDR3 sequence is CASSGSSYEQYF. The DNA for the CDR3 is TGTGCCAGCAGCGGGAGCTCCTACGAGCAGTACTTC.

J is TRBJ2-7 and V is TRBV7-9; TRBD1 aligns across 7 bases. V lost 4 bases to trimming and J lost 0 bases; unmatched junction nucleotides: 6. Germline V gives CDR1 SEHNR, CDR2 FQNEAQ (reference sequence). The CDR3 totals 15 residues. The CDR3 DNA sequence: TGTGCCAGCAGCTCCGGGACAGCAAGCTCCTACGAGCAGTACTTC. Translating it yields CASSSGTASSYEQYF.

The gene calls are TRBV5-5 and TRBJ2-1; 8 bases match TRBD2. V lost 0 bases and J lost 4; bases outside the gene matches: 15. The CDR3 sequence is 19 residues long. The germline V gene has CDR1 SGHKS and CDR2 YYEKEE (reference sequence). The CDR3 region is CASSLDVVGRAPPYNEQFF. CDR3 sequence (DNA): TGTGCCAGCAGCTTGGATGTGGTCGGGAGGGCCCCTCCATACAATGAGCAGTTCTTC. Full variable domain (missing parts from reference TRBV5-5 and TRBJ2-1): DAGVTQSPTHLIKTRGQQVTLRCSPISGHKSVSWYQQVLGQGPQFIFQYYEKEERGRGNFPDRFSARQFPNYSSELNVNALLLGDSALYLCASSLDVVGRAPPYNEQFFGPGTRLTVL.

This chain uses TRBV10-2 with TRBJ2-3, with 13 bases matching TRBD2. CDR1 WSHSY and CDR2 SAAADI come from the germline V gene. The CDR3 length is 15 residues. J was trimmed by 2 bases and V by 7 bases; bases with no gene match: 3. The CDR3 sequence: CASKGLAGLTDTQYF. The CDR3 region has the DNA TGCGCCAGCAAGGGACTAGCGGGACTCACAGATACGCAGTATTTT.

The chain joins TRBV5-1 to TRBJ1-2; tentatively, D is TRBD1 (5 bases). The CDR3 covers 13 residues. Germline V gene sequence: CDR1 SGHRS, CDR2 YFSETQ. V was shortened by 3 bases and J by 1 base, with 7 bases between the two germline ends. In DNA, the CDR3 is TGCGCCAGCAGCTCGGGACTTAACTATGGCTACACCTTC. It is translated as CASSSGLNYGYTF. The full variable domain, with the rest looked up from reference TRBV5-1 and TRBJ1-2, is KAGVTQTPRYLIKTRGQQVTLSCSPISGHRSVSWYQQTPGQGLQFLFEYFSETQRNKGNFPGRFSGRQFSNSRSEMNVSTLELGDSALYLCASSSGLNYGYTFGSGTRLTVV.

The chain combines TRBV9 with TRBJ2-2; no clear D gene. This CDR3 contains 15 residues. Germline V gene data show CDR1 as SGDLS and CDR2 as YYNGEE. Trimming removed 1 base at V and 0 bases at J, with 7 bases between. CDR3 in DNA: TGTGCCAGCAGCGTAAGAACAGCGAACACCGGGGAGCTGTTTTTT. Its protein is CASSVRTANTGELFF.

The chain recombines TRBV19 with TRBJ2-1; D is unclear. Trimming removed 5 bases from V and 0 bases from J, with 8 bases in between. Germline V gene sequence: CDR1 LNHDA, CDR2 SQIVND (reference sequence). The CDR3 spans 14 residues. The CDR3 here is CASSPGSSYNEQFF. DNA for the CDR3: TGTGCCAGTAGTCCGGGTAGCTCCTACAATGAGCAGTTCTTC. The entire variable domain, with the rest obtained from reference TRBV19 and TRBJ2-1, is as follows: DGGITQSPKYLFRKEGQNVTLSCEQNLNHDAMYWYRQDPGQGLRLIYYSQIVNDFQKGDIAEGYSVSREKKESFPLTVTSAQKNPTAFYLCASSPGSSYNEQFFGPGTRLTVL.

The chain links TRBV5-1 to TRBJ2-3, with 14 positions matching TRBD2. Germline CDR1 SGHRS, CDR2 YFSETQ. The CDR3 consists of 17 residues. The V and J ends lost 3 bases and 2 bases, in that order; junction bases with no gene match: 5. As DNA, the CDR3 is TGCGCCAGCAGCTCTGGACTAGCGGGAGGATTCACAGATACGCAGTATTTT. Its protein is CASSSGLAGGFTDTQYF.